The 16 T cell receptor beta chains below all came from one sample that was sequenced in a study of post-analysis software for immune sequencing data. Prepared TCR beta cDNA libraries contained unique molecular identifiers. TCRdb redid the calling of the PCR reads with MiXCR, one entry per CDR3 protein. The sample includes over 150,000 distinct CDR3 sequences, roughly 34% of them seen just once. Sequencing was performed on blood, taken after autologous hematopoietic stem cell transplantation. The receptor set was obtained from a girl aged 10 to 17 with multiple sclerosis.

This clonotype was detected many times. The chain is built from TRBV20-1 and TRBJ2-3; 13 bases map to TRBD2. V lost 3 bases and J lost 5; bases outside the gene matches: 2. This CDR3 is built from 14 residues. Germline V gene data show CDR1 as DFQATT and CDR2 as SNEGSKA (reference sequence). CDR3 loop: CSARTSGRRDTQYF. For the CDR3, the DNA is TGCAGTGCTAGGACTAGCGGGAGGCGAGATACGCAGTATTTT.

The table lists this clonotype with a few counts. The chain carries TRBV4-3 and TRBJ1-5; 7 bases are a match to TRBD1. This CDR3 contains 15 residues. Germline CDR1 and CDR2: LGHNA and YSLEER. V lost 2 bases and J lost 5; bases outside the gene matches: 6. CDR3 sequence: CASSQTDRVDQPQHF. As DNA, the CDR3 is TGCGCCAGCAGCCAAACTGACAGGGTAGATCAGCCCCAGCATTTT.

The chain employs TRBV10-3 and TRBJ2-7; 10 nucleotides agree with TRBD2. J gave up 3 bases and V 0 bases, and 11 bases lay outside the gene matches. This CDR3 has 18 amino acids. Germline V gene data show CDR1 as ENHRY and CDR2 as SYGVKD. The CDR3 is CAISESGTSVSRVYEQYF. For the CDR3, the DNA is TGTGCCATCAGTGAGTCAGGGACTAGCGTGTCTAGAGTCTACGAGCAGTACTTC.

The rearrangement joins TRBV16 to TRBJ1-4; D is perhaps TRBD1 (6 bases). V dropped 0 bases and J dropped 6 bases, with 11 bases sitting between them. The CDR3 is 15 amino acids. Germline V lookup: CDR1 KGHSY, CDR2 FQNENV. The CDR3 here is CASSQSGARDEKLFF. DNA for the CDR3: TGTGCCAGCAGCCAATCGGGGGCGAGGGATGAAAAACTGTTTTTT.

The chain recombines TRBV4-2 with TRBJ2-7; tentatively, D is TRBD1 or TRBD2 (5 bases each). This CDR3 contains 16 residues. Germline V gene sequence: CDR1 LGHNA, CDR2 YNFKEQ. Trimming shortened V by 1 base and J by 2 bases, and 15 bases separated the two germline ends. Here the CDR3 reads CASSQGYWDRTYEQYF. The CDR3 DNA is TGTGCCAGCAGCCAAGGGTATTGGGACCGAACCTACGAGCAGTACTTC.

This clonotype has a handful of counts. V is TRBV4-1 and J is TRBJ2-1, with D perhaps matching TRBD2 (6 bases). V was clipped by 0 bases and J by 9 bases, with 27 bases between them. Germline loops: CDR1 MGHRA, CDR2 YSYEKL. This CDR3 contains 19 residues. This chain's CDR3 is CASSQDPETGDVMNTEQFF. The CDR3 coding sequence is TGCGCCAGCAGCCAAGATCCAGAGACGGGGGATGTAATGAACACTGAGCAGTTCTTC.

This clonotype was observed a few times. CDR3 sequence (DNA): TGTGCCAGCAGCTTAGGCGAGGGAGAAGCGTGGTGGTATGGCTACACCTTC. Protein product: CASSLGEGEAWWYGYTF. The V gene is TRBV7-2, the J gene TRBJ1-2; D ambiguous. The germline gives CDR1 SGHTA, CDR2 FQGNSA. This CDR3 region has 17 residues. V lost 1 base to trimming and J lost 5 bases, with 20 bases between them.

V usage is TRBV6-4 and J usage is TRBJ1-2; maybe TRBD1 (6 bases). The V end lost 5 bases, the J end lost 7 bases, and 14 bases lay between the germline ends. CDR1 is MRHNA and CDR2 is SNTAGT in the germline V gene. There are 13 residues in the CDR3. The CDR3, as DNA: TGTGCCAGCAGTAGTACGGGGGCGGCTGGCTACACCTTC. It codes for CASSSTGAAGYTF.

This clonotype was counted only a few times. V and J are TRBV29-1 and TRBJ2-5; the D is unclear. V was clipped by 3 bases and J by 5 bases, with 13 bases between them. Germline V gene data show CDR1 as SQVTM and CDR2 as ANQGSEA. The CDR3 consists of 13 residues. The CDR3 reads CSVELGLGETQYF. The CDR3 region has the DNA TGCAGCGTTGAGTTGGGGTTGGGGGAGACCCAGTACTTC.

CDR3 DNA sequence: TGTGCCAGCAAATCCATTTTGGCAGGGAACAATCAGCCCCAGCATTTT. This sequence encodes CASKSILAGNNQPQHF. The rearrangement uses TRBV28 and TRBJ1-5, with D perhaps TRBD1 (5 bases). This CDR3 spans 16 amino acids. V was cut by 7 bases and J by 3 bases, with 19 bases left in between. Per germline, CDR1 MDHEN and CDR2 SYDVKM.

J is TRBJ2-2 and V is TRBV24-1; TRBD1 aligns across 8 bases. The V gene's germline CDR1 is KGHDR and CDR2 SFDVKD. Germline trimming cut 7 bases from V and 4 bases from J; bases unmatched to any gene: 13. The CDR3 is 17 residues long. For the CDR3, the DNA is TGTGCCACCAGACCCGGGACAGGTCCCCAGGGCACCGGGGAGCTGTTTTTT. This translates into CATRPGTGPQGTGELFF.

This clonotype was picked up a small number of times. This chain joins TRBV21-1 and TRBJ1-6; the DNA was not compared with TRBD1, the D call given in the table. TRBV21-1 is assigned pseudogene status. There are 13 residues in the CDR3. The CDR3 loop is CASSKLRVSPLHF. CDR3 coding DNA: TGTGCCAGCAGCAAACTCAGGGTTTCACCCCTCCACTTT.

The chain combines TRBV7-3 with TRBJ2-1; no firm D call. The J call may not be correct, given that the DNA end is closer to TRBJ2-7. CDR1 and CDR2 from the germline V gene are SGHTA and FQGTGA. There are 13 residues in the CDR3. In DNA form, the CDR3 reads TGTGCCAGCAGCCCCACGGTTGGGAACGAGCAGTACTTC. The encoded protein is CASSPTVGNEQYF.

V is TRBV27 and J is TRBJ1-1; no clear D gene. Germline CDR1 is MNHEY and CDR2 is SMNVEV (reference sequence). V lost 0 bases and J lost 6, with 8 bases in between. This CDR3 spans 13 amino acids. CDR3 DNA: TGTGCCAGCAGTTTATCGGGGTGGGCTGAAGCTTTCTTT. This codes for CASSLSGWAEAFF.

In this sample, this clonotype turned up a few times. The chain carries TRBV29-1 and TRBJ1-5; D is possibly TRBD1 (5 bases). Germline values: CDR1 SQVTM, CDR2 ANQGSEA. This CDR3 is built from 12 residues. V was trimmed by 4 bases and J by 4 bases, leaving 8 bases between them. In nucleotides, the CDR3 is TGCAGCGTTGGGGGGACTAATCAGCCCCAGCATTTT. This sequence encodes CSVGGTNQPQHF.

V gene TRBV20-1 combines with J gene TRBJ2-5, with 12 bases lining up with TRBD2. The CDR3 spans 15 residues. V lost 3 bases to trimming and J lost 0 bases; unmatched junction nucleotides: 2. Per germline, CDR1 DFQATT and CDR2 SNEGSKA (reference sequence). CDR3 sequence reads: CSARGTSGYQETQYF. Here the CDR3 DNA reads TGCAGTGCTAGGGGGACTAGCGGGTACCAAGAGACCCAGTACTTC.